The clone carrying this T cell receptor beta chain was picked up a small number of times. The sequenced template was cDNA made from the entire isolated RNA. Assay used: immunoSEQ multiplex PCR; TCRdb lists only in-frame clones, some missing. The sample gives 140,000 to 150,000 clones, under 60% of which show up once; under 0.5% is in the top ten. This sample was taken from a study of beta chain features in type 1 diabetes. Losses at the gene ends were 8 bases for V and 6 bases for J; bases not matched to a gene: 12. Germline V gives CDR1 SQVTM, CDR2 ANQGSEA. The CDR3 totals 15 residues. Sequencing used Tregs from blood. The J gene is TRBJ2-3, the V gene TRBV29-1, with 12 bases matching TRBD2. This TCR was recovered from a man aged 18 to 29 in good health. CDR3 protein: CSQRASGGAVDTQYF. The CDR3 region has the DNA TGCAGCCAGCGGGCTAGCGGGGGGGCCGTGGATACGCAGTATTTT.